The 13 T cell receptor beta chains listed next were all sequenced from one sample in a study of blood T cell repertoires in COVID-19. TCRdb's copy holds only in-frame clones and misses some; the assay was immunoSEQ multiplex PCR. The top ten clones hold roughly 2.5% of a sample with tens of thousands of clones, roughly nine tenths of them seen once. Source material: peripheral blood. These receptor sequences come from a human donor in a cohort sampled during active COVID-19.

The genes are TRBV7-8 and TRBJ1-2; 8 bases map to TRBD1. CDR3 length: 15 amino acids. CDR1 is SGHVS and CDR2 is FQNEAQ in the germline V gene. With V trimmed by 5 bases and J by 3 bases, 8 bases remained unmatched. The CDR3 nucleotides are TGTGCCAGCAGCCTAGATCGGGGACAGGACTATGGCTACACCTTC. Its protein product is CASSLDRGQDYGYTF.

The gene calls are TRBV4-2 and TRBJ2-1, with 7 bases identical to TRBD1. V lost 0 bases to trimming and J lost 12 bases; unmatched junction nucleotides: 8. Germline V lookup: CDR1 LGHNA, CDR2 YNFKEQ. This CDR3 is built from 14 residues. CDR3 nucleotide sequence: TGTGCCAGCAGCCAAGATGGGGGACAGAGAGGGCAGTTCTTC. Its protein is CASSQDGGQRGQFF.

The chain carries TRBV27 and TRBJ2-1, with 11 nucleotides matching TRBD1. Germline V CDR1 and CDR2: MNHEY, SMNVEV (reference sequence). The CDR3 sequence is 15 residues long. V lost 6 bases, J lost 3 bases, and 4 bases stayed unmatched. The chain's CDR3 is CASRTGQGGYNEQFF. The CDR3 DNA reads TGTGCCAGCAGAACGGGACAGGGGGGCTACAATGAGCAGTTCTTC.

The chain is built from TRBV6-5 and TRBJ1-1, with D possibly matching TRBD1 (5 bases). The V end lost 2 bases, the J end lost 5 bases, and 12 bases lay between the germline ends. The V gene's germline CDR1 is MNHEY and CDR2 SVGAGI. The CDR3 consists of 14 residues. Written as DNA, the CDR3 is TGTGCCAGCAGTTACGGGCAGGGAGGTACTGAAGCTTTCTTT. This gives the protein CASSYGQGGTEAFF.

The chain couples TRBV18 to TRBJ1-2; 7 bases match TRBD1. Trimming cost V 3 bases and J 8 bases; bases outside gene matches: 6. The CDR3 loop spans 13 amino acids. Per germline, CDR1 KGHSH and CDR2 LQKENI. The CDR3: CASSPFQGDGYTF. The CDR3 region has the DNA TGTGCCAGCTCACCGTTTCAGGGGGACGGCTACACCTTC.

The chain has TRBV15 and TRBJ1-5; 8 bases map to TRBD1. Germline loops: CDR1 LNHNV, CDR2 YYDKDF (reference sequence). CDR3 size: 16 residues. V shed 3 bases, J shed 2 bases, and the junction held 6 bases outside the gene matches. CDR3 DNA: TGTGCCACCAGCAGGGCCAGGGGGCTGGGCAATCAGCCCCAGCATTTT. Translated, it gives CATSRARGLGNQPQHF. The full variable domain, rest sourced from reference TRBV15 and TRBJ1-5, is DAMVIQNPRYQVTQFGKPVTLSCSQTLNHNVMYWYQQKSSQAPKLLFHYYDKDFNNEADTPDNFQSRRPNTSFCFLDIRSPGLGDTAMYLCATSRARGLGNQPQHFGDGTRLSIL.

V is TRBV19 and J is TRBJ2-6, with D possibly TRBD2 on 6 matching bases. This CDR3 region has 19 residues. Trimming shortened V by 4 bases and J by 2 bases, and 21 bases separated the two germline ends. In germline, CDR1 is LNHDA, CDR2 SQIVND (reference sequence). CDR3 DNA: TGTGCCAGTAGTACTCAACCGGGCAGTCGGAGGGCTGGGGCCAACGTCCTGACTTTC. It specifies CASSTQPGSRRAGANVLTF.

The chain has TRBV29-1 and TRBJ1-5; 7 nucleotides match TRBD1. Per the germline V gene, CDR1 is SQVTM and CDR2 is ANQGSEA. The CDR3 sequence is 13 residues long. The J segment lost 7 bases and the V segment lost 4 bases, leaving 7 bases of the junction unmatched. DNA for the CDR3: TGCAGCGTTGGAGGGGGCCGGAAACAGCCCCAGCATTTT. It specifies CSVGGGRKQPQHF.

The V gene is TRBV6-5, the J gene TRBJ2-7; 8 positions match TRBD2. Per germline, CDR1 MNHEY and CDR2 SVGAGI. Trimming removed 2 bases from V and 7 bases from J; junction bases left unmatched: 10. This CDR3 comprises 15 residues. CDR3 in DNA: TGTGCCAGCAGTTACCGACTCGGGGGGGCATGGGAGCAGTACTTC. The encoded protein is CASSYRLGGAWEQYF.

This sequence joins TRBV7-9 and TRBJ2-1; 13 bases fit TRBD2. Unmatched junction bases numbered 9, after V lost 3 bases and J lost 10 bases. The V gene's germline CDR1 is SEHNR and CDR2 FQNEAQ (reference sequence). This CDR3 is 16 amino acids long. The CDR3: CASSFTSGRDTREQFF. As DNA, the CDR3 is TGTGCCAGCAGCTTTACTAGCGGGAGGGATACCAGGGAGCAGTTCTTC.

The CDR3 here is CASSHRGPESTDTQYF. CDR3 nucleotide sequence: TGTGCCAGCAGCCACCGCGGGCCAGAAAGCACAGATACGCAGTATTTT. The chain has TRBV7-3 and TRBJ2-3; D possibly corresponds to TRBD2 (5 bases). Germline assignment: CDR1 SGHTA and CDR2 FQGTGA. Trimming cost V 5 bases and J 0 bases, with 15 bases left between them. CDR3 length: 16 residues.

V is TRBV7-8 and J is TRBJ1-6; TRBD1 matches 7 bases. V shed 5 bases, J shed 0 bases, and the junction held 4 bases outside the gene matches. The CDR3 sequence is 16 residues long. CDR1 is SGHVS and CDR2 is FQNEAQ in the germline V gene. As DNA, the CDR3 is TGTGCCAGCAGCCTCAGGGACAGCTCCTATAATTCACCCCTCCACTTT. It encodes CASSLRDSSYNSPLHF.

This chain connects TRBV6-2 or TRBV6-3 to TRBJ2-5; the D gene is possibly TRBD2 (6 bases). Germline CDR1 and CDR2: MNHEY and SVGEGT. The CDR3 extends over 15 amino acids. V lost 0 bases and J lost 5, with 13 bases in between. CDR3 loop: CASSYSAAGSETQYF. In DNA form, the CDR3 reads TGTGCCAGCAGTTACTCGGCTGCGGGGTCGGAGACCCAGTACTTC.